Presented here are 32 T cell receptor beta chains from one specimen sequenced in a study of OX40 agonist ivuxolimab in advanced cancers. The table came from immunoSEQ multiplex PCR; TCRdb's copy has only in-frame clones and leaves some out. The data show 70,000 or so clones, 65% to 80% seen once. The specimen comprised CD4+ or CD8+ T cells sorted from blood, sampled in a trial of the OX40 agonist ivuxolimab. The receptor set was obtained from an adult with an advanced solid tumor such as melanoma, head and neck, liver or kidney cancer.

This clone was picked up a small number of times. The CDR3: CASGGKGGTQYF. The CDR3 bases are TGTGCCAGTGGGGGCAAGGGCGGGACCCAGTACTTC. The chain is built from TRBV19 and TRBJ2-5, with a tentative D call TRBD1 (6 bases). From germline, CDR1 is LNHDA and CDR2 SQIVND (reference sequence). Between the trimmed V and J ends, which lost 8 bases and 7 bases, there was a span of 14 bases. There are 12 residues in the CDR3.

This rearrangement joins TRBV30 to TRBJ2-2; no firm D call. CDR3 length: 11 amino acids. Germline V gene data show CDR1 as GTSNPN and CDR2 as SVGIG (reference sequence). V lost 3 bases and J lost 6, with 5 bases in between. The CDR3 DNA sequence: TGTGCCTGGAGCGGGTCCGGGGAGCTGTTTTTT. This codes for CAWSGSGELFF.

This rearrangement joins TRBV5-6 to TRBJ1-3; D is unresolved. Germline loops: CDR1 SGHDT, CDR2 YYEEEE. The CDR3 is 16 residues long. V gave up 4 bases and J gave up 0 bases, with 14 bases separating them. In DNA form, the CDR3 reads TGTGCCAGCAGCCAAATCGACGGAACCTCTGGAAACACCATATATTTT. Translating it yields CASSQIDGTSGNTIYF.

The chain joins TRBV9 to TRBJ2-5; D is perhaps TRBD1 (6 bases). Germline V gene data show CDR1 as SGDLS and CDR2 as YYNGEE. CDR3 size: 14 residues. V was cut by 0 bases and J by 2 bases, with 8 bases left in between. The CDR3 DNA reads TGTGCCAGCAGCGTAGGGGGACAACAAGAGACCCAGTACTTC. Translating it yields CASSVGGQQETQYF.

V usage is TRBV5-4 and J usage is TRBJ2-4; D gene unclear. The CDR3 sequence is 14 residues long. With 2 bases removed from V and 6 bases from J, the gap between germline ends came to 12 bases. Germline loops: CDR1 SGHNT, CDR2 YYREEE (reference sequence). Here the CDR3 DNA reads TGTGCCAGCAGCTTACGAGAGGAAGGAAACATTCAGTACTTC. It encodes CASSLREEGNIQYF.

This clone was seen only once. CDR3 coding DNA: TGTGCCAGCTCAGGACAGGGTTCCTACGAGCAGTACTTC. It codes for CASSGQGSYEQYF. V gene TRBV18 combines with J gene TRBJ2-7; 8 bases are shared with TRBD1. Unmatched junction bases numbered 1, after V lost 5 bases and J lost 1 base. CDR3 size: 13 residues. Germline V lookup: CDR1 KGHSH, CDR2 LQKENI.

The V and J genes are TRBV6-1 and TRBJ2-5; TRBD1 aligns across 8 bases. Trimming cost V 7 bases and J 4 bases; bases outside gene matches: 5. Germline values: CDR1 MNHNS, CDR2 SASEGT. The CDR3 consists of 13 residues. The CDR3 protein is CASKQGVVETQYF. CDR3 in DNA: TGTGCCAGCAAACAGGGGGTGGTAGAGACCCAGTACTTC.

CDR3 DNA sequence: TGTGCCAGCAGCCCTTTCCGACAGAATTCACCCCTCCACTTT. Its translation is CASSPFRQNSPLHF. The chain has TRBV2 and TRBJ1-6; perhaps TRBD1 as D (5 bases). V shed 6 bases and J shed 7 bases, with 13 bases lying between them. The CDR3 spans 14 residues. CDR1 is SNHLY and CDR2 is FYNNEI in the germline V gene.

The chain recombines TRBV4-1 with TRBJ2-3; D might be TRBD2 (6 bases). With 0 bases removed from V and 1 base from J, the gap between germline ends came to 11 bases. CDR3 length equals 16 residues. CDR1 MGHRA and CDR2 YSYEKL come from the germline V gene. This CDR3 is CASSQEGGIRTDTQYF. CDR3 sequence (DNA): TGCGCCAGCAGCCAAGAGGGCGGGATTCGCACAGATACGCAGTATTTT.

The table lists this clone with a few counts. Here the CDR3 reads CSVGDGNQPQHF. CDR3 sequence (DNA): TGCAGCGTTGGGGACGGCAATCAGCCCCAGCATTTT. This chain links TRBV29-1 with TRBJ1-5; possibly TRBD1 for D (5 bases). From germline, CDR1 is SQVTM and CDR2 ANQGSEA. The CDR3 is 12 amino acids. Trimming took off 4 bases at V and 2 bases at J, with 6 bases between the two ends. Drawing the rest from reference TRBV29-1 and TRBJ1-5, the complete variable domain is SAVISQKPSRDICQRGTSLTIQCQVDSQVTMMFWYRQQPGQSLTLIATANQGSEATYESGFVIDKFPISRPNLTFSTLTVSNMSPEDSSIYLCSVGDGNQPQHFGDGTRLSIL.

The V gene is TRBV2, the J gene TRBJ2-1; D gene uncertain. V lost 6 bases to trimming and J lost 4 bases, with 13 bases between them. Germline values: CDR1 SNHLY, CDR2 FYNNEI. The CDR3 covers 14 residues. This CDR3 is CASSPRDAYNEQFF. The CDR3 nucleotides are TGTGCCAGCAGCCCAAGAGATGCTTACAATGAGCAGTTCTTC.

This rearrangement joins TRBV29-1 to TRBJ1-2; TRBD1 matches 7 bases. Germline V gene sequence: CDR1 SQVTM, CDR2 ANQGSEA. With 3 bases clipped from V and 4 bases from J, the junction kept 5 bases outside the gene matches. This CDR3 contains 13 residues. The CDR3 region has the DNA TGCAGCGTTGAGCGACAGGGCCTCTATGGCTACACCTTC. The encoded protein is CSVERQGLYGYTF.

The rearrangement links TRBV10-2 to TRBJ1-3; D is perhaps TRBD1 (5 bases). The V gene's germline CDR1 is WSHSY and CDR2 SAAADI. This CDR3 spans 15 amino acids. V was trimmed by 3 bases and J by 0 bases, leaving 9 bases between them. This chain's CDR3 is CASSDDRTSGNTIYF. The CDR3 region has the DNA TGCGCCAGCAGTGATGACAGAACCTCTGGAAACACCATATATTTT.

This clone was detected a few times. The rearrangement joins TRBV28 to TRBJ2-6; TRBD1 agrees at 9 bases. Germline V gene sequence: CDR1 MDHEN, CDR2 SYDVKM. This CDR3 is built from 18 residues. The J segment lost 2 bases and the V segment lost 7 bases, leaving 12 bases of the junction unmatched. The CDR3 nucleotides are TGTGCCAGCAAAAGAGGGGGGAACAGGGGGCCTGGGGCCAACGTCCTGACTTTC. Protein product: CASKRGGNRGPGANVLTF. Filled out from reference TRBV28 and TRBJ2-6, the complete variable domain reads DVKVTQSSRYLVKRTGEKVFLECVQDMDHENMFWYRQDPGLGLRLIYFSYDVKMKEKGDIPEGYSVSREKKERFSLILESASTNQTSMYLCASKRGGNRGPGANVLTFGAGSRLTVL.

The V call is TRBV10-1, the J call TRBJ2-7; D is possibly TRBD2 (5 bases). The CDR3 runs to 13 residues. Germline values: CDR1 WNHNN, CDR2 SYGVQD (reference sequence). The germline V and J ends were trimmed by 0 bases and 6 bases, with 9 bases remaining between them. In nucleotides, the CDR3 is TGCGCCAGCAGTGAGTCGAGGGTCGGCGAGCAGTACTTC. Translating gives CASSESRVGEQYF.

The chain is built from TRBV4-2 and TRBJ2-5, with D possibly being TRBD2 (6 bases). V gave up 0 bases and J gave up 5 bases, with 19 bases separating them. Germline CDR1 reads LGHNA; CDR2 reads YNFKEQ. CDR3 length equals 17 residues. CDR3 region: CASSQELRGSYKETQYF. The DNA for the CDR3 is TGTGCCAGCAGCCAAGAACTGCGGGGATCCTACAAGGAGACCCAGTACTTC.

The chain carries TRBV10-3 and TRBJ2-7, with TRBD1 identical over 8 bases. Germline V lookup: CDR1 ENHRY, CDR2 SYGVKD. V was clipped by 7 bases and J by 2 bases; unmatched bases: 7. The CDR3 runs 14 residues. CDR3 loop: CAIKPGGLTYEQYF. As DNA, the CDR3 is TGTGCCATCAAGCCAGGGGGCCTTACCTACGAGCAGTACTTC.

The chain joins TRBV27 to TRBJ1-5; 7 bases align to TRBD1. Per the germline V gene, CDR1 is MNHEY and CDR2 is SMNVEV (reference sequence). There are 16 residues in the CDR3. The ends lost 5 bases at V and 7 bases at J; junction bases unmatched: 14. Here the CDR3 DNA reads TGTGCCAGCAGTCCCCGGGACAGCAAGGGGCTGCAGCCCCAGCATTTT. Translating it yields CASSPRDSKGLQPQHF.

The table lists this clone with a few counts. The chain links TRBV5-1 to TRBJ2-4; D call uncertain. This CDR3 is 14 amino acids long. Germline V gene lookup returns CDR1 SGHRS and CDR2 YFSETQ. The V end lost 2 bases, the J end lost 7 bases, and 13 bases lay between the germline ends. DNA for the CDR3: TGCGCCAGCAGCTTTTCGGGCTCCCCTAACATTCAGTACTTC. Translated: CASSFSGSPNIQYF. Based on the CDR3 plus reference TRBV5-1 and TRBJ2-4, the full variable domain is KAGVTQTPRYLIKTRGQQVTLSCSPISGHRSVSWYQQTPGQGLQFLFEYFSETQRNKGNFPGRFSGRQFSNSRSEMNVSTLELGDSALYLCASSFSGSPNIQYFGAGTRLSVL.

The chain recombines TRBV2 with TRBJ2-1; the D is unclear. The germline CDR1 and CDR2 sequences are SNHLY and FYNNEI. The CDR3 covers 13 residues. V was clipped by 8 bases and J by 8 bases, with 16 bases between them. The CDR3, as DNA: TGTGCCAGCTTGCCGCGGCAGATCGATGAGCAGTTCTTC. This sequence encodes CASLPRQIDEQFF.

The chain joins TRBV5-4 to TRBJ2-2, with a weak D call TRBD2 (5 bases). Trimming stripped 0 bases from V and 2 bases from J, with 8 bases between. Germline V lookup: CDR1 SGHNT, CDR2 YYREEE (reference sequence). The CDR3 runs to 15 residues. The CDR3 spells CASSLGRHNTGELFF. The DNA for the CDR3 is TGTGCCAGCAGCTTGGGGAGGCACAACACCGGGGAGCTGTTTTTT.

The rearrangement joins TRBV5-1 to TRBJ2-5; no reliable D call. This CDR3 is 16 amino acids long. Trimming pared 0 bases from V and 0 bases from J, leaving 12 bases between. Germline-derived CDR1 and CDR2 are SGHRS and YFSETQ. CDR3 sequence reads: CASSLVGTLNQETQYF. Here the CDR3 DNA reads TGCGCCAGCAGCTTGGTGGGCACACTTAACCAAGAGACCCAGTACTTC.

Concerning this clone itself: Its ends do not fully match the called genes, so a read error is possible. The CDR3 DNA sequence: TGTGCTAGCAGGTTCCGTTTAGGGAAGGCCAATGAGCAGTTCTTC. Protein sequence: CASRFRLGKANEQFF. The rearrangement uses TRBV7-7 and TRBJ2-1; D is uncertain. Germline CDR1 is SSHAT and CDR2 is FNYEAQ (reference sequence). This CDR3 comprises 15 residues.

In this sample, this clone turned up once. The gene calls are TRBV20-1 and TRBJ2-1; D call uncertain. The germline CDR1 and CDR2 sequences are DFQATT and SNEGSKA (reference sequence). This CDR3 region has 11 residues. The V end was cut by 5 bases, the J end by 6 bases, with 8 bases between. CDR3 DNA: TGCAGTGCTCTGCCCATCAATGAGCAGTTCTTC. It yields the protein CSALPINEQFF.

This sequence joins TRBV4-1 and TRBJ2-3; perhaps TRBD2 as D (5 bases). This CDR3 spans 17 amino acids. The V gene lost 1 base and the J gene lost 4 bases, with 18 bases spanning the gap. CDR1 is MGHRA, CDR2 YSYEKL, per germline. CDR3 coding DNA: TGCGCCAGCAGCCAAGTCGAGAGAGGGATCCTCTCAGATACGCAGTATTTT. This codes for CASSQVERGILSDTQYF.

This clone was counted a single time. This sequence joins TRBV19 and TRBJ1-1, with 9 positions matching TRBD1. This CDR3 region has 17 residues. Germline CDR1 reads LNHDA; CDR2 reads SQIVND (reference sequence). V shed 0 bases and J 2 bases; nucleotides not matched to a gene: 7. In nucleotides, the CDR3 is TGTGCCAGTAGTATAGAGATGGGGACAGGGATTAACACTGAAGCTTTCTTT. Its protein product is CASSIEMGTGINTEAFF.

CDR3 sequence (DNA): TGTGCCAGTAGTAAGGGGACAGGGGGCAGGGACACTGAAGCTTTCTTT. Translation: CASSKGTGGRDTEAFF. The chain couples TRBV19 to TRBJ1-1; 12 bases match TRBD1. CDR1 and CDR2 (germline): LNHDA, SQIVND (reference sequence). V gave up 4 bases and J gave up 3 bases; unmatched junction bases: 6. The CDR3 has 16 residues.

The chain combines TRBV7-9 with TRBJ1-5; D is unclear. The CDR3 consists of 13 residues. Germline-derived CDR1 and CDR2 are SEHNR and FQNEAQ (reference sequence). Trimming took 5 bases from V and 5 from J, leaving 10 bases between them. For the CDR3, the DNA is TGTGCCAGCAGCCAAGGGTGGGATCAGCCCCAGCATTTT. Translated: CASSQGWDQPQHF.

CDR3 loop: CASSLNSGNTIYF. In DNA, the CDR3 is TGTGCCAGCAGCTTGAACTCAGGAAACACCATATATTTT. The V gene is TRBV5-8, the J gene TRBJ1-3; D gene unclear. The CDR3 is 13 amino acids. Trimming cost V 1 base and J 4 bases, with 6 bases left between them. In germline, CDR1 is SGHTS, CDR2 YDEGEE.

The rearrangement joins TRBV11-1 to TRBJ2-1; weak D call: TRBD1 (5 bases). The germline V gene has CDR1 SGHAT and CDR2 FQDESV (reference sequence). Trimming cost V 1 base and J 3 bases, with 7 bases left between them. The CDR3 consists of 14 residues. Here the CDR3 reads CASSLGGHYNEQFF. CDR3 sequence (DNA): TGTGCCAGCAGCTTAGGGGGCCACTACAATGAGCAGTTCTTC.

The J gene is TRBJ2-1, the V gene TRBV28; tentative D call: TRBD2 (5 bases). Deletions cut 7 bases from V and 13 bases from J, with 29 bases between. Germline V gene lookup returns CDR1 MDHEN and CDR2 SYDVKM. The CDR3 runs to 16 residues. CDR3: CASTSMGSQHPYIQFF. Written as DNA, the CDR3 is TGTGCCAGCACCTCGATGGGGAGCCAACACCCTTACATTCAGTTCTTC. Drawing the rest from reference TRBV28 and TRBJ2-1, the complete variable domain is DVKVTQSSRYLVKRTGEKVFLECVQDMDHENMFWYRQDPGLGLRLIYFSYDVKMKEKGDIPEGYSVSREKKERFSLILESASTNQTSMYLCASTSMGSQHPYIQFFGPGTRLTVL.

The chain joins TRBV7-9 to TRBJ2-1; 13 bases are a match to TRBD2. This CDR3 is built from 17 residues. In germline, CDR1 is SEHNR, CDR2 FQNEAQ (reference sequence). V shed 2 bases and J 10 bases; nucleotides not matched to a gene: 11. The CDR3 region has the DNA TGTGCCAGCAGCTTACGACATGGACTAGCGGGAGAGGGGGAGCAGTTCTTC. It translates to CASSLRHGLAGEGEQFF.